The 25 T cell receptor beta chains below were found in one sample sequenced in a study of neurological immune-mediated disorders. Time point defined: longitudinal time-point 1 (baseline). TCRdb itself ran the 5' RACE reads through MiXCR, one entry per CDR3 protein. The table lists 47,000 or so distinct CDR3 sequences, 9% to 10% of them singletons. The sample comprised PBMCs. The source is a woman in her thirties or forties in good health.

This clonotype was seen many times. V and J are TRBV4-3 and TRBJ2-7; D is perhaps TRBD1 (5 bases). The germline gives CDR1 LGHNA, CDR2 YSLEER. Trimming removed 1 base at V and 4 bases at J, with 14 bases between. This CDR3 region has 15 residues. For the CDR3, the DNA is TGCGCCAGCAGCCAAGTTTCAAGTCAGGGTTACGAGCAGTACTTC. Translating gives CASSQVSSQGYEQYF.

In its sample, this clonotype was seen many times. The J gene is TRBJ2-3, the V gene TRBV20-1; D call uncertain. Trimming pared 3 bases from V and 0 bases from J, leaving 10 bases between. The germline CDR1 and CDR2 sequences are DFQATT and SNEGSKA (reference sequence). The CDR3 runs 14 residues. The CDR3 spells CSARHGISTDTQYF. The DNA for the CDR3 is TGCAGTGCTAGGCACGGAATTAGCACAGATACGCAGTATTTT.

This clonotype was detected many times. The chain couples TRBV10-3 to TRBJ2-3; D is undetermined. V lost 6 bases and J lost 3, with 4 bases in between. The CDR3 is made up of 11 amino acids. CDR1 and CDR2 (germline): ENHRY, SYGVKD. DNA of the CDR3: TGTGCCATCAGGGAAACAGATACGCAGTATTTT. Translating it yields CAIRETDTQYF.

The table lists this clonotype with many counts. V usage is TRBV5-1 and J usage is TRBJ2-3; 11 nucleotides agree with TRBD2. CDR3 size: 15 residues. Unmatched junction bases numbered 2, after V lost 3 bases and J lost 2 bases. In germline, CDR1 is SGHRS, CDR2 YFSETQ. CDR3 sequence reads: CASSYSGGDTDTQYF. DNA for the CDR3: TGCGCCAGCAGCTATAGCGGGGGGGACACAGATACGCAGTATTTT. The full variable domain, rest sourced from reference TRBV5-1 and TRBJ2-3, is KAGVTQTPRYLIKTRGQQVTLSCSPISGHRSVSWYQQTPGQGLQFLFEYFSETQRNKGNFPGRFSGRQFSNSRSEMNVSTLELGDSALYLCASSYSGGDTDTQYFGPGTRLTVL.

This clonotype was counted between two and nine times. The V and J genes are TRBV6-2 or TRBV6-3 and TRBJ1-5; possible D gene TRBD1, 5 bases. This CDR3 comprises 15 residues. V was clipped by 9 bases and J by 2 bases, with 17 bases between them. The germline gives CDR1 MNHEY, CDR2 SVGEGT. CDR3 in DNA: TGTGCCAGTGGTGCCGGGGGAAGGCGCAATCAGCCCCAGCATTTT. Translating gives CASGAGGRRNQPQHF.

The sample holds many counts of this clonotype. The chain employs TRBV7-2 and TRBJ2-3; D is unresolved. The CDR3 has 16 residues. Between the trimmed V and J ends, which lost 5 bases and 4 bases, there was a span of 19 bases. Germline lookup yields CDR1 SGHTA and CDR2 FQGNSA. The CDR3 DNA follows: TGTGCCAGCAGCGGGCCGGCCCCCCCCCGACCAGATACGCAGTATTTT. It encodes CASSGPAPPRPDTQYF.

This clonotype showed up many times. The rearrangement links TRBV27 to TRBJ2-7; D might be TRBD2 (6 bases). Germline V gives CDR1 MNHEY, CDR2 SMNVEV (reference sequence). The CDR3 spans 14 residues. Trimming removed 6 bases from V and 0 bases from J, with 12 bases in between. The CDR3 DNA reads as TGTGCCAGCAGCTCGGGGAGGAGCTCCTACGAGCAGTACTTC. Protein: CASSSGRSSYEQYF.

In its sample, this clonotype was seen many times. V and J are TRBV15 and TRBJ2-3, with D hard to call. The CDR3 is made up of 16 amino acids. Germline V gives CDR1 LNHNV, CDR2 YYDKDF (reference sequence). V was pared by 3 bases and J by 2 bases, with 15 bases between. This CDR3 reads CATSSPTQGPTDTQYF. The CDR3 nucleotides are TGTGCCACCAGCAGCCCCACCCAAGGGCCCACAGATACGCAGTATTTT.

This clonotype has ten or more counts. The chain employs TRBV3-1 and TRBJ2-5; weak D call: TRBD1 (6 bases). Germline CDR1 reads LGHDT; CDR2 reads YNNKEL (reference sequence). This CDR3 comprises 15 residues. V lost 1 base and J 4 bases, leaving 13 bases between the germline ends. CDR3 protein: CASSQGQGSTETQYF. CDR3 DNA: TGTGCCAGCAGCCAAGGGCAGGGGAGTACAGAGACCCAGTACTTC.

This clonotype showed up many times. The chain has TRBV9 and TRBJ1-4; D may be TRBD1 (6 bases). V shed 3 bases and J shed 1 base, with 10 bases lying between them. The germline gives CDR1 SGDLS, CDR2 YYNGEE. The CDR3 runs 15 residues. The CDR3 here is CASSAGGGTNEKLFF. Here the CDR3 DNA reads TGTGCCAGCAGCGCTGGGGGCGGAACTAATGAAAAACTGTTTTTT.

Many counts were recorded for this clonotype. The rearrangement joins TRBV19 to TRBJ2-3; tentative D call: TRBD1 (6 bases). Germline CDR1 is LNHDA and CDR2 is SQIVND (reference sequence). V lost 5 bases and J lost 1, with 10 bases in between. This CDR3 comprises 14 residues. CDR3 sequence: CASSWDMRTDTQYF. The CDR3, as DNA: TGTGCCAGTAGTTGGGACATGCGCACAGATACGCAGTATTTT. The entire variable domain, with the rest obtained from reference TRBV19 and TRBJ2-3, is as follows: DGGITQSPKYLFRKEGQNVTLSCEQNLNHDAMYWYRQDPGQGLRLIYYSQIVNDFQKGDIAEGYSVSREKKESFPLTVTSAQKNPTAFYLCASSWDMRTDTQYFGPGTRLTVL.

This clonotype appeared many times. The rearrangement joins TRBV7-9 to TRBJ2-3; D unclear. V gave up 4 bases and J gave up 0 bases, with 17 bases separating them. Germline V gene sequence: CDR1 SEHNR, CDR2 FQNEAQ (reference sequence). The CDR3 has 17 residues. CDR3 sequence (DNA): TGTGCCAGCAGCTACCGCCTGTCAGACTCTAGCACAGATACGCAGTATTTT. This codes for CASSYRLSDSSTDTQYF.

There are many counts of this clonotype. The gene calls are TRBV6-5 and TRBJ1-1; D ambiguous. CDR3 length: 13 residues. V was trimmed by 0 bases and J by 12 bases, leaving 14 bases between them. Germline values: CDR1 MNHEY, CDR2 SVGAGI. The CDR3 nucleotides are TGTGCCAGCAGTTACTCGTTGGAGGGTAAACCTTTCTTT. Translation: CASSYSLEGKPFF.

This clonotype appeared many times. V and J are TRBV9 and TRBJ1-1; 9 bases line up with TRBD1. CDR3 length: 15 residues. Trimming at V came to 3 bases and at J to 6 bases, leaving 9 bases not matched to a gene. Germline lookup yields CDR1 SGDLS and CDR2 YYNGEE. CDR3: CASSGTDRGVSEAFF. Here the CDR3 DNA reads TGTGCCAGCAGCGGGACGGACAGGGGAGTTTCTGAAGCTTTCTTT.

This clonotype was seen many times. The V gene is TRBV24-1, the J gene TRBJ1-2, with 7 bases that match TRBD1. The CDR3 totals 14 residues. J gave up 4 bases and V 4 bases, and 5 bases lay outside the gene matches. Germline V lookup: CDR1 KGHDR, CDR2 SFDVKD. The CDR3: CATSDEGTVYGYTF. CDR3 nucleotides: TGTGCCACCAGTGACGAGGGGACAGTCTATGGCTACACCTTC.

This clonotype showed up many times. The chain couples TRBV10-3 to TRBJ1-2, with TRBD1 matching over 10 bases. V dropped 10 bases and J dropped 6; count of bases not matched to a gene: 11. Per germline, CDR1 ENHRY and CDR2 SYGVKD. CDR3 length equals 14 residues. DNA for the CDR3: TGTGCCACCCACCCGGGACAGGGGACCGATGGCTACACCTTC. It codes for CATHPGQGTDGYTF.

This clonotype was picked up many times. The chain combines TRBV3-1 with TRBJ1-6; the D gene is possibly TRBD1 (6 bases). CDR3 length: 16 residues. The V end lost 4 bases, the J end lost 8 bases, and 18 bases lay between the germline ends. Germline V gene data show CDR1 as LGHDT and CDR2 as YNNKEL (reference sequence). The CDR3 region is CASSRSDRRDDSPLHF. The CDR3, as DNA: TGTGCCAGCAGCCGAAGCGACAGGCGAGATGATTCACCCCTCCACTTT.

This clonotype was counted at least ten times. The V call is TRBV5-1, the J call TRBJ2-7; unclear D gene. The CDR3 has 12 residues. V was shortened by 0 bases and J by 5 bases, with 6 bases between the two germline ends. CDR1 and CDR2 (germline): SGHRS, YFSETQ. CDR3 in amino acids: CASSLDRDEQYF. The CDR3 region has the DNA TGCGCCAGCAGCTTGGATAGGGACGAGCAGTACTTC.

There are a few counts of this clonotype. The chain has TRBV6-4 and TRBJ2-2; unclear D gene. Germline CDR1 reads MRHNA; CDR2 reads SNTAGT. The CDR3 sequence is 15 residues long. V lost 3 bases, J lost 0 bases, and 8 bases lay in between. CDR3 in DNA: TGTGCCAGCAGTGAGGACGCAGCGAACACCGGGGAGCTGTTTTTT. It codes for CASSEDAANTGELFF.

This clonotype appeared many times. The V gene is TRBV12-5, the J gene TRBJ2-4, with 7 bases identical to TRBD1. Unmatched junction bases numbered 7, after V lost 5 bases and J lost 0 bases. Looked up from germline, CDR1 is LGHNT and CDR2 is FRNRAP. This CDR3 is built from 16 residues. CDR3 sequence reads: CASGPPGGIAKNIQYF. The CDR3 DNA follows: TGTGCTAGTGGTCCCCCAGGGGGAATAGCCAAAAACATTCAGTACTTC.

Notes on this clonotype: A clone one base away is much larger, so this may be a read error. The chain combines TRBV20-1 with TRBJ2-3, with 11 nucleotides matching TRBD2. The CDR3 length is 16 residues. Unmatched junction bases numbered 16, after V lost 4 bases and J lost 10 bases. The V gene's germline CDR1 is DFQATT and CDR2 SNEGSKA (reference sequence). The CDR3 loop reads CSAIPPLAGASNSQYF. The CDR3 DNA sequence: TGCAGTGCTATACCCCCACTAGCGGGAGCATCTAATTCGCAGTATTTT.

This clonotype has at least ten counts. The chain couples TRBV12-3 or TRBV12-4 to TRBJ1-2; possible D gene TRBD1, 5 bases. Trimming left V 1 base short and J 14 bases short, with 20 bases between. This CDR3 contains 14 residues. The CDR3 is CASSLGAGPLGVTF. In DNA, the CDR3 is TGTGCCAGCAGTTTAGGAGCAGGGCCCTTGGGAGTTACCTTC.

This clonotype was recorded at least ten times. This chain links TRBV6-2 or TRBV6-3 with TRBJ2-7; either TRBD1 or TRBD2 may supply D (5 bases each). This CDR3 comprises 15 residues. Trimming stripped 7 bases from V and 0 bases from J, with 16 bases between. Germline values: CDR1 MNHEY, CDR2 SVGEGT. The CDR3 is CASNRWGSSSYEQYF. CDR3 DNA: TGTGCCAGCAACCGCTGGGGGTCATCCTCCTACGAGCAGTACTTC.

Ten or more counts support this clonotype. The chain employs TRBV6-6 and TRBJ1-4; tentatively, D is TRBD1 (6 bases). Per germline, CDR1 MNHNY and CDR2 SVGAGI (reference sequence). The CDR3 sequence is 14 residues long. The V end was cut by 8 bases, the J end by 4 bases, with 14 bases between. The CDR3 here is CASLKQGFNEKLFF. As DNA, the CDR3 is TGTGCCAGCCTTAAACAGGGATTTAATGAAAAACTGTTTTTT.

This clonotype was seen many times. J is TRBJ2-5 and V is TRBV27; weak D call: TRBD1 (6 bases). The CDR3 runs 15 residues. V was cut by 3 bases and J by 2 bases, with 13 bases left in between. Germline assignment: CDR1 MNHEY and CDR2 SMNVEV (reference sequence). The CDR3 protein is CASSFLGTPQETQYF. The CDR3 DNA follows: TGTGCCAGCAGTTTTCTAGGGACACCACAAGAGACCCAGTACTTC.